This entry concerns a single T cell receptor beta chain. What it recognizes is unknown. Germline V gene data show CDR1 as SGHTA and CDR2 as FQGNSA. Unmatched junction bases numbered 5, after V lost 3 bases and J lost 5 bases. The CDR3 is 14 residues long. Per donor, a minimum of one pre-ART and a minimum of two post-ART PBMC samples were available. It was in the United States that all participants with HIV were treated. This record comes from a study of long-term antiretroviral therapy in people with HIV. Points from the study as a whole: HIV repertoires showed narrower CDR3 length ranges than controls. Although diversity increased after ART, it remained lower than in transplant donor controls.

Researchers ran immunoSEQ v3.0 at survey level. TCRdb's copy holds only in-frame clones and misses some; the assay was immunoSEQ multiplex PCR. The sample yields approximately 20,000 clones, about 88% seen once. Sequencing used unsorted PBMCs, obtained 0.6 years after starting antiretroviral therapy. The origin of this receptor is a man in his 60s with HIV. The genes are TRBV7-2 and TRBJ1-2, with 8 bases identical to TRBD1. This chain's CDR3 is CASSLGQAFYGYTF. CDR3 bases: TGTGCCAGCAGCTTGGGACAGGCCTTTTATGGCTACACCTTC.